This T cell receptor (beta chain) was sequenced for a study of early T cells in non-severe SARS-CoV-2 infection. Study details: The sequenced material was bulk RNA from unsorted whole blood, and its chains were unpaired.

This clonotype was seen many times. Researchers attached unique molecular identifiers to individual cDNA molecules. TCRdb reanalysed the 5' RACE reads using MiXCR and keeps one entry per CDR3 protein. The sample holds 60,000 to 90,000 distinct CDR3 sequences, roughly 16% seen once. The TCR originated in an adult who was a healthcare worker with PCR-confirmed SARS-CoV-2 infection or an uninfected control (not recorded which). The sequenced material came from whole blood.

Here the CDR3 reads CSGLLGQETQYF. In DNA, the CDR3 is TGCAGCGGACTACTAGGCCAAGAGACCCAGTACTTC. This chain joins TRBV29-1 and TRBJ2-5, with D possibly TRBD2 on 5 matching bases. The germline gives CDR1 SQVTM, CDR2 ANQGSEA. This CDR3 has 12 amino acids. Trimming left V 7 bases short and J 1 base short, with 10 bases between.